The 20 T cell receptor beta chains below come from one sample, sequenced in a study of a mutant IDH1 vaccine in newly diagnosed glioma. Time point given: week 11, during vaccination. The study gave 300 ug of mutant IDH1 20-mer peptide per vaccine dose, with topical imiquimod. The assay was immunoSEQ multiplex PCR, and TCRdb's table has in-frame clones only and misses some. Among around 57,000 clones listed, 70% to 90% were seen once. Their antigen targets remain unknown. The input for sequencing was PBMCs, taken from a glioma patient whose treatment included an IDH1 peptide vaccine. Every receptor here comes from a man aged 40-50 years with glioma.

The rearrangement joins TRBV29-1 to TRBJ2-4; 8 nucleotides match TRBD1. The V gene end was trimmed by 0 bases and the J gene end by 0 bases; junction bases not matched to a gene: 4. Per germline, CDR1 SQVTM and CDR2 ANQGSEA. This CDR3 is 16 amino acids long. Here the CDR3 DNA reads TGCAGCGTTGAAGAGGACAGGGCTTTAGCCAAAAACATTCAGTACTTC. It specifies CSVEEDRALAKNIQYF.

This rearrangement joins TRBV21-1 to TRBJ2-3; TRBD2 was called by the table and not checked on the DNA. TRBV21-1 is a recognized pseudogene. The CDR3 extends over 18 amino acids. The CDR3, as DNA: TGTGCCAGCAGCAAAGCGCTTTTAAGCGGGCCTCTCACAGATACGCAGTATTTT. Translated: CASSKALLSGPLTDTQYF.

V and J are TRBV7-2 and TRBJ1-2, with D perhaps matching TRBD1 (6 bases). The CDR3 covers 14 residues. Germline CDR1 and CDR2: SGHTA and FQGNSA. Trimming pared 3 bases from V and 4 bases from J, leaving 12 bases between. The CDR3 DNA reads TGTGCCAGCAGCTTGGATAGACAGGTCTATGGCTACACCTTC. Translation: CASSLDRQVYGYTF.

V usage is TRBV18 and J usage is TRBJ2-1; 7 bases fit TRBD1. Looked up from germline, CDR1 is KGHSH and CDR2 is LQKENI. The CDR3 is made up of 13 amino acids. The J segment lost 6 bases and the V segment lost 5 bases, leaving 4 bases of the junction unmatched. CDR3 residues: CASSSDRVNEQFF. CDR3 DNA sequence: TGTGCCAGCTCATCCGACAGGGTCAATGAGCAGTTCTTC.

This clone has a single count. The gene calls are TRBV10-2 and TRBJ1-3; D is possibly TRBD1 (6 bases). V lost 10 bases and J 4 bases, leaving 20 bases between the germline ends. CDR3 size: 15 residues. Germline CDR1 and CDR2: WSHSY and SAAADI. CDR3 DNA sequence: TGCGCCACCAAAAAAGAGGGGGGGACGGGAAACACCATATATTTT. Translating it yields CATKKEGGTGNTIYF.

This clone was counted once. This chain links TRBV5-1 with TRBJ2-1; tentative D call: TRBD2 (6 bases). The V and J ends lost 1 base and 8 bases respectively, with 10 bases between them. CDR1 and CDR2 from the germline V gene are SGHRS and YFSETQ. This CDR3 spans 13 amino acids. The CDR3 nucleotides are TGCGCCAGCAGCTTGAGCCGGGAGTATGAGCAGTTCTTC. Translated: CASSLSREYEQFF.

The CDR3: CASSPDRGSNQPQHF. The CDR3, as DNA: TGTGCCAGCAGTCCTGACAGGGGTAGCAATCAGCCCCAGCATTTT. This chain uses TRBV6-5 with TRBJ1-5, with 8 positions matching TRBD1. Germline V gene sequence: CDR1 MNHEY, CDR2 SVGAGI. With V trimmed by 5 bases and J by 0 bases, 3 bases remained unmatched. This CDR3 is 15 amino acids long.

J is TRBJ1-2 and V is TRBV7-2; a possible D gene is TRBD1 (5 bases). The CDR3 length is 15 residues. The V and J ends lost 5 bases and 8 bases respectively, with 21 bases between them. Germline values: CDR1 SGHTA, CDR2 FQGNSA. In nucleotides, the CDR3 is TGTGCCAGCAGCCAACCCTACCAGGGCCCGGAAGGCTACACCTTC. It codes for CASSQPYQGPEGYTF.

The chain couples TRBV30 to TRBJ1-6; D remains ambiguous. Germline V CDR1 and CDR2: GTSNPN, SVGIG (reference sequence). The CDR3 is 13 residues long. The ends were cut back, 2 bases at V and 5 bases at J, with 7 bases in the middle. The CDR3 coding sequence is TGTGCCTGGAGTTTACAGAATAATTCACCCCTCCACTTT. It specifies CAWSLQNNSPLHF.

The chain couples TRBV5-5 to TRBJ1-4; the match to TRBD1 covers 8 bases. V gave up 4 bases and J gave up 2 bases; unmatched junction bases: 7. The CDR3 is 16 amino acids. CDR1 is SGHKS and CDR2 is YYEKEE in the germline V gene (reference sequence). CDR3 in amino acids: CASSGRTGWTNEKLFF. The CDR3, as DNA: TGTGCCAGCAGCGGTAGGACAGGGTGGACTAATGAAAAACTGTTTTTT.

The CDR3 loop reads CASTRDWNTEAFF. CDR3 in DNA: TGTGCCAGCACCAGGGACTGGAACACTGAAGCTTTCTTT. V usage is TRBV2 and J usage is TRBJ1-1, with D perhaps TRBD1 (5 bases). Per the germline V gene, CDR1 is SNHLY and CDR2 is FYNNEI. The CDR3 consists of 13 residues. The V end was cut by 7 bases, the J end by 1 base, with 10 bases between. The full variable domain, in which reference TRBV2 and TRBJ1-1 provide the parts outside the CDR3, is EPEVTQTPSHQVTQMGQEVILRCVPISNHLYFYWYRQILGQKVEFLVSFYNNEISEKSEIFDDQFSVERPDGSNFTLKIRSTKLEDSAMYFCASTRDWNTEAFFGQGTRLTVV.

V and J are TRBV5-1 and TRBJ1-5; 7 nucleotides align to TRBD1. The V segment lost 0 bases and the J segment 7 bases; nucleotides outside the gene matches: 7. CDR1 SGHRS and CDR2 YFSETQ come from the germline V gene. The CDR3 contains 15 residues. The CDR3 DNA follows: TGCGCCAGCAGCTTGGGACAGGGTTCAAGCCAGCCCCAGCATTTT. It yields the protein CASSLGQGSSQPQHF. The full variable domain, with the rest looked up from reference TRBV5-1 and TRBJ1-5, is KAGVTQTPRYLIKTRGQQVTLSCSPISGHRSVSWYQQTPGQGLQFLFEYFSETQRNKGNFPGRFSGRQFSNSRSEMNVSTLELGDSALYLCASSLGQGSSQPQHFGDGTRLSIL.

The chain's CDR3 is CAISSTSGITYEQYF. In nucleotides, the CDR3 is TGTGCCATCAGTTCCACTAGCGGGATTACCTACGAGCAGTACTTC. The V call is TRBV10-3, the J call TRBJ2-7; 10 bases agree with TRBD2. The CDR3 contains 15 residues. Unmatched junction bases numbered 6, after V lost 5 bases and J lost 2 bases. Looked up from germline, CDR1 is ENHRY and CDR2 is SYGVKD.

This rearrangement joins TRBV19 to TRBJ2-6; either TRBD1 or TRBD2 may supply D (5 bases each). This CDR3 has 17 residues. CDR1 and CDR2 (germline): LNHDA, SQIVND (reference sequence). V was pared by 5 bases and J by 0 bases, with 14 bases between. The CDR3 sequence: CASSPGTVFSGANVLTF. CDR3 in DNA: TGTGCCAGTAGTCCCGGGACCGTATTCTCTGGGGCCAACGTCCTGACTTTC.

V gene TRBV6-5 combines with J gene TRBJ2-7; D might be TRBD1 (5 bases). Per the germline V gene, CDR1 is MNHEY and CDR2 is SVGAGI. This CDR3 region has 16 residues. Trimming stripped 0 bases from V and 3 bases from J, with 15 bases between. The CDR3 bases are TGTGCCAGCAGTTACTCCGTGGGTAGGGGCTTCTACGAGCAGTACTTC. It is translated as CASSYSVGRGFYEQYF.

The chain couples TRBV5-6 to TRBJ1-3; D is undetermined. The CDR3 runs 15 residues. In germline, CDR1 is SGHDT, CDR2 YYEEEE. V lost 0 bases and J 0 bases, leaving 7 bases between the germline ends. The CDR3 loop is CASSLGLPSGNTIYF. CDR3 sequence (DNA): TGTGCCAGCAGCTTGGGACTGCCCTCTGGAAACACCATATATTTT.

The chain combines TRBV7-6 with TRBJ2-2; no firm D call. Trimming pared 5 bases from V and 4 bases from J, leaving 11 bases between. In germline, CDR1 is SGHVS, CDR2 FNYEAQ. The CDR3 sequence is 14 residues long. The CDR3 DNA reads as TGTGCCAGCAGCCCACGGTTGGGCACCGGGGAGCTGTTTTTT. This translates into CASSPRLGTGELFF. Drawing the rest from reference TRBV7-6 and TRBJ2-2, the complete variable domain is GAGVSQSPRYKVTKRGQDVALRCDPISGHVSLYWYRQALGQGPEFLTYFNYEAQQDKSGLPNDRFSAERPEGSISTLTIQRTEQRDSAMYRCASSPRLGTGELFFGEGSRLTVL.

This clone was seen only once. The chain employs TRBV18 and TRBJ1-2; D ambiguous. The CDR3 contains 13 residues. The germline V gene has CDR1 KGHSH and CDR2 LQKENI. Between the trimmed V and J ends, which lost 2 bases and 3 bases, there was a span of 7 bases. The CDR3 nucleotides read TGTGCCAGCTCACCAGGGCCGGACTATGGCTACACCTTC. Protein sequence: CASSPGPDYGYTF. Complete variable domain (other parts from reference TRBV18 and TRBJ1-2): NAGVMQNPRHLVRRRGQEARLRCSPMKGHSHVYWYRQLPEEGLKFMVYLQKENIIDESGMPKERFSAEFPKEGPSILRIQQVVRGDSAAYFCASSPGPDYGYTFGSGTRLTVV.

The chain employs TRBV5-1 and TRBJ1-4; 7 bases align to TRBD1. Germline V CDR1 and CDR2: SGHRS, YFSETQ. The CDR3 contains 15 residues. The J segment lost 4 bases and the V segment lost 2 bases, leaving 5 bases of the junction unmatched. CDR3 in amino acids: CASSFVPGGNEKLFF. CDR3 in DNA: TGCGCCAGCAGCTTCGTTCCAGGGGGTAATGAAAAACTGTTTTTT.

This rearrangement joins TRBV27 to TRBJ1-6, with TRBD1 matching 7 bases. Trimming took 0 bases from V and 4 from J; bases not matched to a gene: 9. There are 18 residues in the CDR3. Per the germline V gene, CDR1 is MNHEY and CDR2 is SMNVEV (reference sequence). CDR3 nucleotide sequence: TGTGCCAGCAGTTTATCCACCCCAGGGGGAAATTATAATTCACCCCTCCACTTT. Its protein is CASSLSTPGGNYNSPLHF.